The 13 T cell receptor beta chains reported below all come from one sample, sequenced in a study of blood T cell repertoires in COVID-19. TCRdb keeps only in-frame clones here, not all; method: immunoSEQ multiplex PCR. The data show fewer than 400,000 clones, roughly nine tenths seen once. The sequenced sample was PBMCs or T cells enriched from blood (not recorded which). All receptors derive from a woman aged 25 to 39 who had recovered from COVID-19.

The J gene is TRBJ1-1, the V gene TRBV7-2; D remains ambiguous. Trimming cost V 3 bases and J 2 bases, with 10 bases left between them. Per germline, CDR1 SGHTA and CDR2 FQGNSA. CDR3 size: 14 residues. The CDR3 DNA reads TGTGCCAGCAGCTTCCATTCGACTAACACTGAAGCTTTCTTT. Translation: CASSFHSTNTEAFF.

The chain couples TRBV6-5 to TRBJ1-1, with D perhaps TRBD1 (5 bases). The CDR3 runs to 14 residues. Trimming removed 6 bases at V and 4 bases at J, with 15 bases between. From germline, CDR1 is MNHEY and CDR2 SVGAGI. The CDR3 DNA is TGTGCCAGCAGCCCCGGGGGGGTAGGCACTGAAGCTTTCTTT. Translated: CASSPGGVGTEAFF.

V is TRBV28 and J is TRBJ2-3, with a possible D match to TRBD2 (5 bases). The germline V gene encodes CDR1 MDHEN and CDR2 SYDVKM. This CDR3 region has 13 residues. V was trimmed by 7 bases and J by 2 bases, leaving 10 bases between them. The CDR3: CASMRRNTDTQYF. The CDR3 bases are TGTGCCAGCATGAGGAGGAACACAGATACGCAGTATTTT.

V is TRBV5-5 and J is TRBJ1-2; D call uncertain. The CDR3 contains 15 residues. V lost 2 bases to trimming and J lost 5 bases, with 16 bases between them. CDR1 and CDR2 from the germline V gene are SGHKS and YYEKEE (reference sequence). The DNA for the CDR3 is TGTGCCAGCAGCTTAATGAACTACGGTGCTTATGGCTACACCTTC. Its translation: CASSLMNYGAYGYTF.

V usage is TRBV18 and J usage is TRBJ1-3; D is ambiguous. Germline V CDR1 and CDR2: KGHSH, LQKENI. Trimming left V 2 bases short and J 4 bases short, with 15 bases between. This CDR3 has 16 amino acids. CDR3 sequence (DNA): TGTGCCAGCTCACCAAATCCTTCCGTGTCGGGAAACACCATATATTTT. It encodes CASSPNPSVSGNTIYF. Using reference TRBV18 and TRBJ1-3 for the parts outside the CDR3, the full variable domain is NAGVMQNPRHLVRRRGQEARLRCSPMKGHSHVYWYRQLPEEGLKFMVYLQKENIIDESGMPKERFSAEFPKEGPSILRIQQVVRGDSAAYFCASSPNPSVSGNTIYFGEGSWLTVV.

The table lists this clone with a few counts. This chain joins TRBV9 and TRBJ1-1; D not certain. CDR3 size: 17 residues. Trimming shortened V by 4 bases and J by 1 base, and 20 bases separated the two germline ends. The germline V gene has CDR1 SGDLS and CDR2 YYNGEE. The DNA for the CDR3 is TGTGCCAGCAGCTACCTTCCGGTCCCCCAAAGGAACACTGAAGCTTTCTTT. It translates to CASSYLPVPQRNTEAFF.

The CDR3 region is CASSKIGRDPYEQYF. DNA for the CDR3: TGTGCCAGTAGTAAGATCGGGAGGGATCCCTACGAGCAGTACTTC. This chain connects TRBV19 to TRBJ2-7; 8 positions match TRBD2. V gave up 4 bases and J gave up 2 bases; unmatched junction bases: 7. CDR1 is LNHDA, CDR2 SQIVND, per germline (reference sequence). The CDR3 is 15 residues long.

This clone was seen a single time. CDR3 DNA: TGTGCCAGCAGTTCCCCGGTCGGCGGGGAGCTGTTTTTT. Its translation: CASSSPVGGELFF. V usage is TRBV6-5 and J usage is TRBJ2-2, with D unclear. Trimming stripped 4 bases from V and 7 bases from J, with 10 bases between. The germline CDR1 and CDR2 sequences are MNHEY and SVGAGI. CDR3 size: 13 residues.

This clone has just a few counts. The chain employs TRBV19 and TRBJ1-5; D may be TRBD1 (6 bases). The V end was cut by 3 bases, the J end by 0 bases, with 9 bases between. This CDR3 contains 15 residues. Germline loops: CDR1 LNHDA, CDR2 SQIVND (reference sequence). This CDR3 is CASSMDSYSNQPQHF. CDR3 coding DNA: TGTGCCAGTAGTATGGACAGCTATAGCAATCAGCCCCAGCATTTT.

V and J are TRBV6-5 and TRBJ2-7, with D perhaps TRBD2 (6 bases). Per the germline V gene, CDR1 is MNHEY and CDR2 is SVGAGI. Deletions cut 6 bases from V and 0 bases from J, with 9 bases between. The CDR3 covers 13 residues. Here the CDR3 reads CASRLRGSYEQYF. The DNA of the CDR3 is TGTGCCAGCAGGTTGCGGGGCTCCTACGAGCAGTACTTC.

This clone occurred a few times. V is TRBV27 and J is TRBJ2-5, with 8 bases aligning to TRBD2. The length of the CDR3 is 14 residues. Germline V gives CDR1 MNHEY, CDR2 SMNVEV (reference sequence). V trimming: 7 bases; J trimming: 3 bases; junction bases outside the gene matches: 7. Here the CDR3 DNA reads TGTGCCAGCACTCCGGGGGGGCGTAAAGAGACCCAGTACTTC. Protein sequence: CASTPGGRKETQYF.

The chain links TRBV3-1 (or the pseudogene TRBV3-2) to TRBJ1-3, with a weak D call TRBD1 (6 bases). Germline CDR1 and CDR2: LGHDT and YNNKEL (reference sequence). This CDR3 is built from 15 residues. Trimming shortened V by 4 bases and J by 0 bases, and 10 bases separated the two germline ends. CDR3 in amino acids: CASSPADSSGNTIYF. CDR3 DNA sequence: TGTGCCAGCAGCCCCGCGGACAGCTCTGGAAACACCATATATTTT.

The chain uses TRBV12-3 or TRBV12-4 and TRBJ1-1, with no clear D. Trimming removed 6 bases from V and 3 bases from J, with 5 bases in between. The CDR3 length is 11 residues. The CDR3 protein is CASRRDTEAFF. The CDR3 bases are TGTGCCAGCAGACGCGACACTGAAGCTTTCTTT.